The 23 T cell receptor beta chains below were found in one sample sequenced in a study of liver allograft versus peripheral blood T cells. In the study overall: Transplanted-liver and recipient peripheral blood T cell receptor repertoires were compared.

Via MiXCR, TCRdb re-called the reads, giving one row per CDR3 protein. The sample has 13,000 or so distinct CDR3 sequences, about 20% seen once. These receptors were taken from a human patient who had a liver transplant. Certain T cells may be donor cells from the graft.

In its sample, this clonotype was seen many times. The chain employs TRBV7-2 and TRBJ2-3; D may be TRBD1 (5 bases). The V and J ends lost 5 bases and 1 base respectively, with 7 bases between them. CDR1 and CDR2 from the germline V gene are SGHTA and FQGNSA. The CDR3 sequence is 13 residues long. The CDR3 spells CASSPQGTDTQYF. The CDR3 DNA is TGTGCCAGCAGCCCACAGGGCACAGATACGCAGTATTTT.

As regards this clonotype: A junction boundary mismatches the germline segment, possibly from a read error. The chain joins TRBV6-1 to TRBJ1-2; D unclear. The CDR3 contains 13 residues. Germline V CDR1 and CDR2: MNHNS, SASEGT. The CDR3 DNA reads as TGTGCCAGCAATGAAGGGAGGGTGGGCGGCTACACCTTC. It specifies CASNEGRVGGYTF.

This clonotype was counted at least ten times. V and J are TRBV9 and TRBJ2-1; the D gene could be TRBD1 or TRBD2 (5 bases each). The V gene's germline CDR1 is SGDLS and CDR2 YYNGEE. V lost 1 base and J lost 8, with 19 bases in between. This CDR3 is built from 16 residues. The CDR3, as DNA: TGTGCCAGCAGCGTATATTTTTGGGGGTCCGACGATGAGCAGTTCTTC. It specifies CASSVYFWGSDDEQFF. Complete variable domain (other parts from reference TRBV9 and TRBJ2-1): DSGVTQTPKHLITATGQRVTLRCSPRSGDLSVYWYQQSLDQGLQFLIQYYNGEERAKGNILERFSAQQFPDLHSELNLSSLELGDSALYFCASSVYFWGSDDEQFFGPGTRLTVL.

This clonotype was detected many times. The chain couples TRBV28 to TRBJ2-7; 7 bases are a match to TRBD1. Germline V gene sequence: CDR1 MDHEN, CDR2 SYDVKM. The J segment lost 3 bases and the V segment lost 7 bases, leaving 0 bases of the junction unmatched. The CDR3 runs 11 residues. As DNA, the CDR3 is TGTGCCAGCAACAGGGGCTACGAGCAGTACTTC. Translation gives CASNRGYEQYF.

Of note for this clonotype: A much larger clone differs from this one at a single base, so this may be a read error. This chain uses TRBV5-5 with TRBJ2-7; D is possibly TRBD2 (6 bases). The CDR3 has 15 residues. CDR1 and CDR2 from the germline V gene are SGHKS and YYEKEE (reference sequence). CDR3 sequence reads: CVSSLEGIPSYEQYF. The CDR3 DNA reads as TGTGTCAGCAGCTTGGAGGGCATTCCCTCCTACGAGCAGTACTTC.

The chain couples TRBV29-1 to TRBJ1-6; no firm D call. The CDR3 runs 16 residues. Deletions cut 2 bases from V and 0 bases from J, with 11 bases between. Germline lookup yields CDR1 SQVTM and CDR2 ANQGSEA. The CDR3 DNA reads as TGCAGCGTTGAATACGTCCCCGTCTCCTATAATTCACCCCTCCACTTT. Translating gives CSVEYVPVSYNSPLHF.

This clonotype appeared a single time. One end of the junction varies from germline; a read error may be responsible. CDR3 coding DNA: TGTGCCAGCAGCCAGTCGGGGGGGGATCAGCCCCAGAATTTT. Protein sequence: CASSQSGGDQPQNF. The genes are TRBV14 and TRBJ1-5; D may be TRBD1 (5 bases). From germline, CDR1 is SGHDN and CDR2 FVKESK. The CDR3 totals 14 residues. The full variable domain, in which reference TRBV14 and TRBJ1-5 provide the parts outside the CDR3, is EAGVTQFPSHSVIEKGQTVTLRCDPISGHDNLYWYRRVMGKEIKFLLHFVKESKQDESGMPNNRFLAERTGGTYSTLKVQPAELEDSGVYFCASSQSGGDQPQNFGDGTRLSIL.

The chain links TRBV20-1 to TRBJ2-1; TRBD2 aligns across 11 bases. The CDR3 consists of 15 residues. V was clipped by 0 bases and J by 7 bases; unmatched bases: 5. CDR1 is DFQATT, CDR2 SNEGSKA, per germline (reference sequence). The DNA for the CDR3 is TGCAGTGCTAGAGACGTAGCGGGGGGGCGGAATGAGCAGTTCTTC. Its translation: CSARDVAGGRNEQFF.

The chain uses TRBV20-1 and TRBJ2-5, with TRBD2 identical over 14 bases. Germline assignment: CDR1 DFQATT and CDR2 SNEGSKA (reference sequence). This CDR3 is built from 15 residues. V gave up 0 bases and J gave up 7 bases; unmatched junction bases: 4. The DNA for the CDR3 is TGCAGTGCTAGAGAAGGGACTAGCGGGAGCGGGACCCAGTACTTC. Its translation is CSAREGTSGSGTQYF.

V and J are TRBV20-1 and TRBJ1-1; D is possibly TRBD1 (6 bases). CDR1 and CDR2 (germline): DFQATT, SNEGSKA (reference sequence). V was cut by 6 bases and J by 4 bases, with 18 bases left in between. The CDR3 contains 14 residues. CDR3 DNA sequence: TGCAGTGCCCCACAAAGGGGCAGGGGCACTGAAGCTTTCTTT. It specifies CSAPQRGRGTEAFF.

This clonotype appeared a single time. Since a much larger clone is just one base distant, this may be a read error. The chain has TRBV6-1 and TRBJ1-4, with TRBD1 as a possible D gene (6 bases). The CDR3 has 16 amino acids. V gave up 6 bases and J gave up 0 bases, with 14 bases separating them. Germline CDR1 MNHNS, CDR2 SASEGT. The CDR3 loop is CASSRQVYATNEKLFF. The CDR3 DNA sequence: TGTGCCAGCAGCCGACAGGTTTATGCAACTAATGAAAAACTGTTTTTT.

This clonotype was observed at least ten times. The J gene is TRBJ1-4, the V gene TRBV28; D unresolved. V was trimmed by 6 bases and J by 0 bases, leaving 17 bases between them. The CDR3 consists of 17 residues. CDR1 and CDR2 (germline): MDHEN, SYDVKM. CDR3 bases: TGTGCCAGCAGCTTACCCAGTTGGCTAGCAACTAATGAAAAACTGTTTTTT. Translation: CASSLPSWLATNEKLFF.

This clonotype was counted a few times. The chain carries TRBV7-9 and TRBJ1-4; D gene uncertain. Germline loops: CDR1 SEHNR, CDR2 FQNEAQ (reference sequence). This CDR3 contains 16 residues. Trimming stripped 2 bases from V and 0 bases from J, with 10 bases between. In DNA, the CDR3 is TGTGCCAGCAGCTTAATAAACTGGGCAACTAATGAAAAACTGTTTTTT. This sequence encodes CASSLINWATNEKLFF.

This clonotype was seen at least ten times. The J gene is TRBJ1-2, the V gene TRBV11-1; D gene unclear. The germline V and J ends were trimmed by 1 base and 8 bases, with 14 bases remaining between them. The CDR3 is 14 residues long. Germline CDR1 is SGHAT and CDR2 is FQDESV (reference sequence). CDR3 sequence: CASSLDPQSVGYTF. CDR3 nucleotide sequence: TGTGCCAGCAGCTTAGATCCACAGTCAGTGGGCTACACCTTC.

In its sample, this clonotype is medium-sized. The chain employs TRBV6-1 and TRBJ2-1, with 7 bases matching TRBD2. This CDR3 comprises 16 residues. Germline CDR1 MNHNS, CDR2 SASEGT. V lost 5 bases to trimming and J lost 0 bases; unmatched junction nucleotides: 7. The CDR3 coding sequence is TGTGCCAGCAGTCCGAGCGGGATGAGCTCCTACAATGAGCAGTTCTTC. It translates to CASSPSGMSSYNEQFF.

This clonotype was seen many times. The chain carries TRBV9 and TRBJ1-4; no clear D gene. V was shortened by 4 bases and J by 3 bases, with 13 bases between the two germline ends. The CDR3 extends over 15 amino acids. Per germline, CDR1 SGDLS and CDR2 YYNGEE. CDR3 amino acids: CASSPSQSSNEKLFF. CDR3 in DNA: TGTGCCAGCAGCCCCAGTCAGTCCTCTAATGAAAAACTGTTTTTT.

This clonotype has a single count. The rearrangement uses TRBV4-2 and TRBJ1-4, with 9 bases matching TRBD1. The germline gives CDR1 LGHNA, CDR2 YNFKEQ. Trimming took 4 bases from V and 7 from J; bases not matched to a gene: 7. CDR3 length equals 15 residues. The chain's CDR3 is CASSLGQGDGEKLFF. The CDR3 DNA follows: TGTGCCAGCAGCCTGGGACAGGGAGATGGTGAAAAACTGTTTTTT.

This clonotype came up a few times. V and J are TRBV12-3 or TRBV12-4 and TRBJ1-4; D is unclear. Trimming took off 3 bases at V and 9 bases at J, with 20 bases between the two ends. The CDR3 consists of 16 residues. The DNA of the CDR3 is TGTGCCAGCAGTTTGCGATTCGAACTGCCCCTGAAAAAACTGTTTTTT. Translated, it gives CASSLRFELPLKKLFF.

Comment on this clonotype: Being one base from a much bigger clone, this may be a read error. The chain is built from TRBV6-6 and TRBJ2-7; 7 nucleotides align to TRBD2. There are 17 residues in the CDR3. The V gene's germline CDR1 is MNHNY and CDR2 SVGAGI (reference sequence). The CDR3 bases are TGTGCCAGCGGTTACTCGAGTCTAAGGGGAGGGACCTACGAGCAGTACTTC. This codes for CASGYSSLRGGTYEQYF.

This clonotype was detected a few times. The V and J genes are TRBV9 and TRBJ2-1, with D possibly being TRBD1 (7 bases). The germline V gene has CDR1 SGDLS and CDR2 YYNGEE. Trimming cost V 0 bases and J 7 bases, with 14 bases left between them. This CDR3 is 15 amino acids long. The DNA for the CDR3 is TGTGCCAGCAGCGTAGGCCAGGGGGGAAATAATGAGCAGTTCTTC. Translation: CASSVGQGGNNEQFF.

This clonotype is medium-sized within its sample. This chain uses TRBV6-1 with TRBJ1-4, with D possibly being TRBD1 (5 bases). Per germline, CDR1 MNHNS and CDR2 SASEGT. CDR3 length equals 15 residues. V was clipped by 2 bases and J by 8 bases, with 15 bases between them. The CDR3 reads CASSEQGVVWEKLFF. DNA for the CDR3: TGTGCCAGCAGTGAACAGGGTGTAGTCTGGGAAAAACTGTTTTTT.

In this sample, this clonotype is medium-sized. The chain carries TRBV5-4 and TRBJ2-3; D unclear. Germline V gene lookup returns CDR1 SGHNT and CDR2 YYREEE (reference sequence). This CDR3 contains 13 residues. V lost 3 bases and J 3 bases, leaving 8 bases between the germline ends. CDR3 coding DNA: TGTGCCAGCAGCTCCCCGAGGACAGATACGCAGTATTTT. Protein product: CASSSPRTDTQYF.

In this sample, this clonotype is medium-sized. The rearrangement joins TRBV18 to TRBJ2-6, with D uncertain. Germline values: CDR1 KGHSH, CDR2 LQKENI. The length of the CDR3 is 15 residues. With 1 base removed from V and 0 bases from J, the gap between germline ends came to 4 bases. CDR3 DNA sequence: TGTGCCAGCTCACCACTCAACTCTGGGGCCAACGTCCTGACTTTC. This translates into CASSPLNSGANVLTF.